The 2 T cell receptor beta chains below all came from one sample that was sequenced in a study of cytomegalovirus exposure and HLA in healthy donors. PCR amplification relied on 60 Vbeta primers (plus 13 Jbeta primers). TCRdb's copy holds only in-frame clones and misses some; the assay was immunoSEQ multiplex PCR. This sample carries 150,000 to 200,000 clones, about 82% of them seen once, and the ten largest clones take under 3%. Sequencing was carried out using PBMCs. The source of these receptors is a woman between 45 and 65 years old in good health and CMV-seronegative.

The chain's CDR3 is CASSQDRTGSTDTQYF. The DNA of the CDR3 is TGTGCCAGCAGCCAAGACCGGACAGGAAGCACAGATACGCAGTATTTT. V and J are TRBV4-2 and TRBJ2-3; 7 bases map to TRBD1. Germline CDR1 LGHNA, CDR2 YNFKEQ. V was clipped by 0 bases and J by 0 bases; unmatched bases: 3. The CDR3 loop spans 16 amino acids.

The CDR3 is CASSTGTSGRNRRGDTQYF. Here the CDR3 DNA reads TGTGCCAGTAGTACCGGGACTAGCGGGAGGAACCGCCGGGGGGATACGCAGTATTTT. The chain joins TRBV19 to TRBJ2-3, with TRBD2 matching 15 bases. V was pared by 4 bases and J by 6 bases, with 14 bases of the junction left unmatched. The CDR3 is 19 amino acids. The germline CDR1 and CDR2 sequences are LNHDA and SQIVND (reference sequence).